This T cell receptor beta chain comes out of a study of T cells after yellow fever vaccination. Whole-study results and caveats: Subsequent to the booster, the majority of primary-vaccination clones reappeared (around 96% CD4, approximately 90% CD8). The secondary response peaked faster, at day 5 versus 15, but was weaker.

This clonotype was counted at least ten times. The antigen remains undetermined. V lost 3 bases, J lost 5 bases, and 14 bases lay in between. The CDR3 is 15 residues long. TCRdb reanalysed the 5' RACE reads using MiXCR and keeps one entry per CDR3 protein. The sample lists 65,000 to 70,000 distinct CDR3 sequences, around 5% seen once, with 2.2% in the top ten. This TCR was recovered from a man in his late teens or twenties who received the YFV17D yellow fever vaccine. This chain joins TRBV12-3 or TRBV12-4 and TRBJ1-5; D might be TRBD1 (6 bases). The sample was CD4+ T cells sorted from PBMCs, taken roughly 15 days after the first yellow fever vaccination. CDR3 sequence (DNA): TGTGCCAGCAGTTTCCTGAGGGGGTCGGATCAGCCCCAGCATTTT. It yields the protein CASSFLRGSDQPQHF.